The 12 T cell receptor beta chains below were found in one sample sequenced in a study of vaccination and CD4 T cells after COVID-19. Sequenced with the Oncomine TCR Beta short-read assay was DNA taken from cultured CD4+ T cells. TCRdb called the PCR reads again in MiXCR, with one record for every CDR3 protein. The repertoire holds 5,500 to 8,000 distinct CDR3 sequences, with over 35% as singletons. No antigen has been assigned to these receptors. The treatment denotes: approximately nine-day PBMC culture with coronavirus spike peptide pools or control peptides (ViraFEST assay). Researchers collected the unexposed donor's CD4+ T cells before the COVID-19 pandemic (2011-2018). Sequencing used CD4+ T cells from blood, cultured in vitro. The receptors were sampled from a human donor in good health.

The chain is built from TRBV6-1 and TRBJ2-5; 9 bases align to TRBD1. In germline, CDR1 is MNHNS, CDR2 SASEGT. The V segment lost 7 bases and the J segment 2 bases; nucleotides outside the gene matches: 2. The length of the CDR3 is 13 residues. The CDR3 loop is CASKQGAQETQYF. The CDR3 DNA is TGTGCCAGCAAACAGGGGGCTCAAGAGACCCAGTACTTC.

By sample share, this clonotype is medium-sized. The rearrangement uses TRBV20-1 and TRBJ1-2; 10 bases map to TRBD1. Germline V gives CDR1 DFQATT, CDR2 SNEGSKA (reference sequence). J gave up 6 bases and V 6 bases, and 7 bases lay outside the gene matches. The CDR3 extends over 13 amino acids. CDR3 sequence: CSANKGTGDGYTF. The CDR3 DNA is TGCAGTGCCAACAAAGGGACAGGGGATGGCTACACCTTC.

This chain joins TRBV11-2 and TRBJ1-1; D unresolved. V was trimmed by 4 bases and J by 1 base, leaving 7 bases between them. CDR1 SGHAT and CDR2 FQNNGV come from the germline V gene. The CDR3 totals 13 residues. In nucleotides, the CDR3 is TGTGCCAGCAGCTATAGCGAGAACACTGAAGCTTTCTTT. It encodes CASSYSENTEAFF.

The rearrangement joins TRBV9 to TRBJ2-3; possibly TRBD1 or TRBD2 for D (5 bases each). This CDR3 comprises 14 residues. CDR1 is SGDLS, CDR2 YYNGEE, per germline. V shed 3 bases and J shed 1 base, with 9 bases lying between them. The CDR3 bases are TGTGCCAGCAGCGCGGGACCCGGCACAGATACGCAGTATTTT. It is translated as CASSAGPGTDTQYF.

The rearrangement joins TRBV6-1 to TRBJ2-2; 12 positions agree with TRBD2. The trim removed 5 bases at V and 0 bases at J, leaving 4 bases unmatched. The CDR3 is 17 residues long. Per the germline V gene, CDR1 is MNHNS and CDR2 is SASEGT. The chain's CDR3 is CASSHLAGGPNTGELFF. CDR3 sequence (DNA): TGTGCCAGCAGTCATCTAGCGGGGGGGCCGAACACCGGGGAGCTGTTTTTT.

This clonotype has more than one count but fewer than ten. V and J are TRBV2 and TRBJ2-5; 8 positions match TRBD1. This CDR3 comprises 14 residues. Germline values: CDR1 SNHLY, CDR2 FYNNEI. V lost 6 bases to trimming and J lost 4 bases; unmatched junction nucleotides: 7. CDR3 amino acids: CASSVTGGSETQYF. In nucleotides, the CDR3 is TGTGCCAGCAGCGTAACAGGGGGTTCAGAGACCCAGTACTTC.

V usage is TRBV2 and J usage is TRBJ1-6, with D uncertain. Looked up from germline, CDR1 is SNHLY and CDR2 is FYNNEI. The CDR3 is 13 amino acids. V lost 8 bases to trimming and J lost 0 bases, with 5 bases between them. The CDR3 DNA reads TGTGCCAGCCAGGTCTCCTATAATTCACCCCTCCACTTT. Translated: CASQVSYNSPLHF. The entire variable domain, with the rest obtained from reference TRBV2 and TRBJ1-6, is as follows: EPEVTQTPSHQVTQMGQEVILRCVPISNHLYFYWYRQILGQKVEFLVSFYNNEISEKSEIFDDQFSVERPDGSNFTLKIRSTKLEDSAMYFCASQVSYNSPLHFGNGTRLTVT.

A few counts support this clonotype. The CDR3 loop reads CASSPQPGRNLYSNQPQHF. The CDR3 bases are TGTGCCAGCAGCCCTCAACCGGGACGGAACCTTTATAGCAATCAGCCCCAGCATTTT. The chain combines TRBV6-1 with TRBJ1-5, with D tentatively TRBD1 (5 bases). The V end lost 6 bases, the J end lost 0 bases, and 24 bases lay between the germline ends. Germline V gene sequence: CDR1 MNHNS, CDR2 SASEGT. The CDR3 length is 19 residues.

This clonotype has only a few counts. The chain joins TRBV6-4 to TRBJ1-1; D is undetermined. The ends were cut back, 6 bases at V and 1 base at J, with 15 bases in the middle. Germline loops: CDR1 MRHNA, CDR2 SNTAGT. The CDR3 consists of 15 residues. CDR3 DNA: TGTGCCAGCAGCGATGAAAAAGACGGGAACACTGAAGCTTTCTTT. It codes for CASSDEKDGNTEAFF.

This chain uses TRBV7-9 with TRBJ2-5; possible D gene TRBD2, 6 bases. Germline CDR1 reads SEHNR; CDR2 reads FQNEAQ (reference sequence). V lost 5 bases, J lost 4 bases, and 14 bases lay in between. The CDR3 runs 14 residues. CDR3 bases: TGTGCCAGCAGCCGAGCGGAGGGTGGAGAGACCCAGTACTTC. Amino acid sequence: CASSRAEGGETQYF.

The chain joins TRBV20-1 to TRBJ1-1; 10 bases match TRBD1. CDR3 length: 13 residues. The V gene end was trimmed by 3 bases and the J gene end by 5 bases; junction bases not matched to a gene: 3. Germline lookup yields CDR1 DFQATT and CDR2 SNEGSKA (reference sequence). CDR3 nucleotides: TGCAGTGCTAGGGGGACAGGGGAGACTGAAGCTTTCTTT. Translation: CSARGTGETEAFF.

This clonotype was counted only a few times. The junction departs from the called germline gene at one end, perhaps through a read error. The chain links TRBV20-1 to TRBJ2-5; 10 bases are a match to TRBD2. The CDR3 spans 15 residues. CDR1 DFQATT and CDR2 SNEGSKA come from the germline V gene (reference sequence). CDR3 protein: CSARDELAGLETQYF. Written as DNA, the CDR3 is TGCAGTGCGAGAGACGAACTAGCGGGGCTCGAGACCCAGTACTTC.